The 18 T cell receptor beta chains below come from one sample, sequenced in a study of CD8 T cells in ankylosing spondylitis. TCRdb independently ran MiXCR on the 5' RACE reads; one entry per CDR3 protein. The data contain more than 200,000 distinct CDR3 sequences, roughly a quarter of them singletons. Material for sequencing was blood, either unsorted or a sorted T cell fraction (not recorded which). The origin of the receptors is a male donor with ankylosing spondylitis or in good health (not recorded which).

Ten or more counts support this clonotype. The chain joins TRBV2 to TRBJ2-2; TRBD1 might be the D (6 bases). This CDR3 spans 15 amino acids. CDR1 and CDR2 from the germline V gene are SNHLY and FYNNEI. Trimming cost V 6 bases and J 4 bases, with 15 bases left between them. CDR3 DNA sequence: TGTGCCAGCAGCGAACAGGGTTCCCTCACCGGGGAGCTGTTTTTT. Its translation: CASSEQGSLTGELFF.

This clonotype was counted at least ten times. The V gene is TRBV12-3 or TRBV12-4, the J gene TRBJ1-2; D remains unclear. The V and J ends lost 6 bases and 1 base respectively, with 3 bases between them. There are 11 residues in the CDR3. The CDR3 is CASSYNYGYTF. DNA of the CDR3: TGTGCCAGCAGCTATAACTATGGCTACACCTTC.

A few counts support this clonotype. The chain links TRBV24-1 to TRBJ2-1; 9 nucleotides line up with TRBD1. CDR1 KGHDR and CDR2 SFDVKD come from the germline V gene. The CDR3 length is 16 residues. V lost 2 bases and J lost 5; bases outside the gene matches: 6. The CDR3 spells CATSDSAGTGHNEQFF. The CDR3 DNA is TGTGCCACCAGTGATTCGGCCGGGACAGGGCACAATGAGCAGTTCTTC.

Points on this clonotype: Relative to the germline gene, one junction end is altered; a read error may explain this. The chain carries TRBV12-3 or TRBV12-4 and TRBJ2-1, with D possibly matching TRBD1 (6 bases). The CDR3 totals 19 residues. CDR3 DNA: TGTGCCATCAGTTTAAGGACGGTTTTGACACAGGGCTCCTACAATGAGCAGTTCTTC. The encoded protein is CAISLRTVLTQGSYNEQFF.

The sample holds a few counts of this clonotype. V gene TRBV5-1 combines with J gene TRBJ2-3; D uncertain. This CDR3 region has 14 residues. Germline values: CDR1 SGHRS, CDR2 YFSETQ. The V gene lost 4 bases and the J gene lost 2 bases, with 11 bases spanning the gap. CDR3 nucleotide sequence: TGCGCCAGCAGCCCCCTGACCCTCACAGATACGCAGTATTTT. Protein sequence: CASSPLTLTDTQYF.

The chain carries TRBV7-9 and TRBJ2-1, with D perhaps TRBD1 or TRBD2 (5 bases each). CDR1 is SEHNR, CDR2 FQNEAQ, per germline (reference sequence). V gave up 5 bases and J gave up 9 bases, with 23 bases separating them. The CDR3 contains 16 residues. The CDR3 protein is CASSPGDRSGYVEQFF. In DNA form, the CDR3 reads TGTGCCAGCAGCCCCGGGGACCGTTCGGGGTATGTTGAGCAGTTCTTC.

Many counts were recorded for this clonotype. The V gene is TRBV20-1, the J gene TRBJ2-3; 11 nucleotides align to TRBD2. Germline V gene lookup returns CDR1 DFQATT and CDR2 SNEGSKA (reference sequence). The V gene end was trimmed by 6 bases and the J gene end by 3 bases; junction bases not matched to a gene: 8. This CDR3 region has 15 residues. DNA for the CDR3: TGCAGTGCCGACCTTAGCGGGGGGGCTACAGATACGCAGTATTTT. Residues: CSADLSGGATDTQYF.

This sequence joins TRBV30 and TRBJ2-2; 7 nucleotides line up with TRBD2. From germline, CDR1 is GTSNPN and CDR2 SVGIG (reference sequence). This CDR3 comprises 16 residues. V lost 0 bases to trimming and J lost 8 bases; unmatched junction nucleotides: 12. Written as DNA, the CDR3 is TGTGCCTGGAGTGTACAGCGAGCGGGGCATTGGGGGGAGCTGTTTTTT. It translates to CAWSVQRAGHWGELFF.

The CDR3 DNA is TGTGCCAGCAGTGAAGAACCGTTTAACGGGGAGCTGTTTTTT. Protein: CASSEEPFNGELFF. The chain uses TRBV6-1 and TRBJ2-2; D call uncertain. V was cut by 1 base and J by 7 bases, with 10 bases left in between. Germline assignment: CDR1 MNHNS and CDR2 SASEGT. This CDR3 contains 14 residues.

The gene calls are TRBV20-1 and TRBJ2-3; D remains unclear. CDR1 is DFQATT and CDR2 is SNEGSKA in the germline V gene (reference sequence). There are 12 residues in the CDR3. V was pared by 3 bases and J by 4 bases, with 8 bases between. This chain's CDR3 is CSARNPSDTQYF. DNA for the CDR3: TGCAGTGCTAGGAACCCCTCAGATACGCAGTATTTT.

CDR3: CSARKSGGIGHNEQFF. For the CDR3, the DNA is TGCAGTGCTAGAAAATCGGGAGGGATAGGTCACAATGAGCAGTTCTTC. The chain links TRBV20-1 to TRBJ2-1; TRBD2 aligns across 8 bases. V lost 2 bases to trimming and J lost 5 bases; unmatched junction nucleotides: 11. The CDR3 runs 16 residues. Germline V gene data show CDR1 as DFQATT and CDR2 as SNEGSKA (reference sequence).

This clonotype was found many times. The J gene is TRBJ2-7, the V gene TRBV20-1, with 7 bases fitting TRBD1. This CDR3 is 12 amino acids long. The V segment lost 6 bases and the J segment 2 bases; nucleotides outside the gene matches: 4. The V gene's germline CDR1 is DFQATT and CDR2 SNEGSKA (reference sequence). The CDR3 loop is CSARDSPYEQYF. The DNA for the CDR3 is TGCAGTGCAAGGGACAGCCCCTACGAGCAGTACTTC.

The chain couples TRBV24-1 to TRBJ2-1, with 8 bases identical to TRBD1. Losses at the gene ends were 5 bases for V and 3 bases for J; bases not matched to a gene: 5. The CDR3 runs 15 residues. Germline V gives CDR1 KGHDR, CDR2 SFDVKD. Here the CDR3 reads CATSVNRGNYNEQFF. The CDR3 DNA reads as TGTGCCACCAGTGTTAACAGGGGGAACTACAATGAGCAGTTCTTC.

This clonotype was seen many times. CDR3 loop: CSVRTGMNTDTQYF. CDR3 in DNA: TGCAGCGTGCGGACAGGGATGAACACAGATACGCAGTATTTT. V usage is TRBV29-1 and J usage is TRBJ2-3; 8 bases agree with TRBD1. V shed 6 bases, J shed 2 bases, and the junction held 7 bases outside the gene matches. The CDR3 extends over 14 amino acids. In germline, CDR1 is SQVTM, CDR2 ANQGSEA.

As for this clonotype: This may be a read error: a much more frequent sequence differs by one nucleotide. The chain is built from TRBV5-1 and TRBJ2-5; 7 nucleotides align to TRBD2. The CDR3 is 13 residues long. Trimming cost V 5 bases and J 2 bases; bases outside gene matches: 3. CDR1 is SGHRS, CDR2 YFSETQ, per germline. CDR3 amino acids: CASREGLQETQYF. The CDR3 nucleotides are TGCGCCAGCAGAGAGGGACTACAAGAGACCCAGTACTTC.

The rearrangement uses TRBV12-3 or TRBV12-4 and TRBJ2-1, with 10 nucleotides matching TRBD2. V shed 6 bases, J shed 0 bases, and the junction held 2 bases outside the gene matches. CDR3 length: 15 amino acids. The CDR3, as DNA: TGTGCCAGCAGACGGACTAGCGGCTCCTACAATGAGCAGTTCTTC. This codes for CASRRTSGSYNEQFF.

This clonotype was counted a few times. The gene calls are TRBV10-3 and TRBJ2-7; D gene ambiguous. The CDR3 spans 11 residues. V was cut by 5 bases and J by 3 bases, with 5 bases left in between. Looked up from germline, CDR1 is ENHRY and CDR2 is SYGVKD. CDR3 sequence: CAISSGYEQYF. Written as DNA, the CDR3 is TGTGCCATCAGTTCAGGCTACGAGCAGTACTTC.

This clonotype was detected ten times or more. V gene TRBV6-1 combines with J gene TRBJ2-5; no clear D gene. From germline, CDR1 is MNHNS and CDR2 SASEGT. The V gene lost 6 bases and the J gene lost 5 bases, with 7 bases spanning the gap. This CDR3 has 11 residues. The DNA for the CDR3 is TGTGCCAGCAGCCAGTTGGAGACCCAGTACTTC. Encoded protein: CASSQLETQYF.